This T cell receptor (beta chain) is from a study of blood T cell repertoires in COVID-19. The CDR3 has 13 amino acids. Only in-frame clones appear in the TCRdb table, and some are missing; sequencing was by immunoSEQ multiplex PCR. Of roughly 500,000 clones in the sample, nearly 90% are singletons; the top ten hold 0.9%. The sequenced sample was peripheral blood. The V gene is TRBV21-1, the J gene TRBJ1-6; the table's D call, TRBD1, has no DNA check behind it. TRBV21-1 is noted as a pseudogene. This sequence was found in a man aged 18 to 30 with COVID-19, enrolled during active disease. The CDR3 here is CASSKVAKSPLHF. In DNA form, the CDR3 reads TGTGCCAGCAGCAAAGTGGCAAAATCACCCCTCCACTTT.